Following are 19 T cell receptor beta chains from one sample sequenced in a study of identical twins. TCRdb re-analysed the 5' RACE reads in MiXCR, keeping a single row per CDR3 protein. Of 430,000 or so distinct CDR3 sequences in the sample, 20% to 25% were seen once. This same sample was also part of a study on T cells expressing NK-cell markers.

The sample comprised CD4+ T cells sorted from blood. The receptors derive from a woman in her late teens or twenties in good health.

This clonotype has only a few counts. The CDR3 protein is CASGSSGAPSTDTQYF. The CDR3 DNA sequence: TGTGCCAGCGGTTCCTCCGGGGCTCCTAGCACAGATACGCAGTATTTT. This chain joins TRBV4-2 and TRBJ2-3; possibly TRBD1 or TRBD2 for D (5 bases each). V lost 8 bases and J lost 0, with 18 bases in between. The CDR3 covers 16 residues. Germline V CDR1 and CDR2: LGHNA, YNFKEQ.

J is TRBJ2-7 and V is TRBV7-7; 8 nucleotides align to TRBD1. J was trimmed by 6 bases and V by 1 base; bases with no gene match: 5. The CDR3 contains 14 residues. Germline-derived CDR1 and CDR2 are SSHAT and FNYEAQ (reference sequence). CDR3 in DNA: TGTGCCAGCAGCTTAGGCCAGGGGGCTGTCGAGCAGTACTTC. Encoded protein: CASSLGQGAVEQYF.

This clonotype occurred a few times. The V call is TRBV4-3, the J call TRBJ1-2; TRBD1 matches at 8 bases. The CDR3 is 19 amino acids. J was trimmed by 0 bases and V by 0 bases; bases with no gene match: 12. Germline V gene sequence: CDR1 LGHNA, CDR2 YSLEER. CDR3 nucleotide sequence: TGCGCCAGCAGCCAAGATTTCGCGGACAGGGTTCAAGCTAACTATGGCTACACCTTC. Its protein product is CASSQDFADRVQANYGYTF.

The J gene is TRBJ2-7, the V gene TRBV6-2 or TRBV6-3; 9 bases fit TRBD2. V lost 6 bases to trimming and J lost 2 bases; unmatched junction nucleotides: 11. CDR1 and CDR2 (germline): MNHEY, SVGEGT. The CDR3 totals 16 residues. The CDR3 spells CASRRTSATFPYEQYF. The CDR3 DNA follows: TGTGCCAGCAGAAGGACTAGCGCTACATTTCCCTACGAGCAGTACTTC.

The chain is built from TRBV6-1 and TRBJ2-4; D is uncertain. Trimming took 3 bases from V and 3 from J, leaving 12 bases between them. Germline CDR1 MNHNS, CDR2 SASEGT. The CDR3 spans 15 residues. In nucleotides, the CDR3 is TGTGCCAGCAGTGACGACTCGGCCGGCAAAAACATTCAGTACTTC. This gives the protein CASSDDSAGKNIQYF.

This clonotype was observed at least ten times. V gene TRBV20-1 combines with J gene TRBJ2-5, with 9 bases matching TRBD2. With V trimmed by 0 bases and J by 5 bases, 25 bases remained unmatched. CDR3 length: 21 residues. Per the germline V gene, CDR1 is DFQATT and CDR2 is SNEGSKA (reference sequence). Here the CDR3 DNA reads TGCAGTGCTAGAGATTTCGGGAGAGGCGGGAGGGTTTTATGGCGCATGGAGACCCAGTACTTC. Translated: CSARDFGRGGRVLWRMETQYF.

This sequence joins TRBV18 and TRBJ2-2, with D possibly being TRBD2 (6 bases). The CDR3 totals 14 residues. V was trimmed by 1 base and J by 3 bases, leaving 6 bases between them. Germline CDR1 KGHSH, CDR2 LQKENI. The CDR3: CASSPRRDTGELFF. The CDR3 DNA is TGTGCCAGCTCACCACGGAGGGACACCGGGGAGCTGTTTTTT.

V and J are TRBV15 and TRBJ2-1; D may be TRBD2 (7 bases). The ends were cut back, 1 base at V and 2 bases at J, with 21 bases in the middle. This CDR3 is built from 19 residues. CDR1 and CDR2 (germline): LNHNV, YYDKDF (reference sequence). The CDR3 here is CATSRGGFAGANTYNEQFF. CDR3 sequence (DNA): TGTGCCACCAGCAGAGGGGGGTTTGCGGGGGCCAACACCTACAATGAGCAGTTCTTC.

The CDR3 nucleotides read TGCGCCAGCAGCTCCCCAGGGGGCGCCGAAGCTTTCTTT. Translation gives CASSSPGGAEAFF. J is TRBJ1-1 and V is TRBV5-1; 8 positions match TRBD1. Unmatched junction bases numbered 6, after V lost 3 bases and J lost 8 bases. Per germline, CDR1 SGHRS and CDR2 YFSETQ. The CDR3 has 13 amino acids.

This rearrangement joins TRBV7-8 to TRBJ2-1; the D is unclear. The CDR3 sequence is 13 residues long. The V gene lost 5 bases and the J gene lost 8 bases, with 13 bases spanning the gap. CDR1 is SGHVS, CDR2 FQNEAQ, per germline. The CDR3 region is CASSNILQDEQFF. CDR3 nucleotide sequence: TGTGCCAGCAGCAATATACTTCAGGATGAGCAGTTCTTC. The whole variable domain, remainder taken from reference TRBV7-8 and TRBJ2-1, is GAGVSQSPRYKVAKRGQDVALRCDPISGHVSLFWYQQALGQGPEFLTYFQNEAQLDKSGLPSDRFFAERPEGSVSTLKIQRTQQEDSAVYLCASSNILQDEQFFGPGTRLTVL.

This clonotype was counted a few times. The chain has TRBV5-1 and TRBJ2-1; 8 positions match TRBD2. The germline V gene has CDR1 SGHRS and CDR2 YFSETQ. V dropped 4 bases and J dropped 0; count of bases not matched to a gene: 3. CDR3 length equals 15 residues. The DNA of the CDR3 is TGCGCCAGCAGCAGCGGGGGAGTCTCCTACAATGAGCAGTTCTTC. Translation gives CASSSGGVSYNEQFF.

The chain is built from TRBV29-1 and TRBJ1-1; 7 nucleotides match TRBD1. The ends lost 3 bases at V and 1 base at J; junction bases unmatched: 8. Germline CDR1 and CDR2: SQVTM and ANQGSEA. The CDR3 is made up of 15 amino acids. This chain's CDR3 is CSVEKQQGRNTEAFF. DNA of the CDR3: TGCAGCGTTGAGAAACAACAGGGGCGGAACACTGAAGCTTTCTTT.

This clonotype was observed a few times. The V gene is TRBV6-1, the J gene TRBJ2-1; the match to TRBD2 covers 11 bases. The CDR3 length is 14 residues. CDR1 MNHNS and CDR2 SASEGT come from the germline V gene. V trimming: 3 bases; J trimming: 8 bases; junction bases outside the gene matches: 3. The CDR3 DNA reads as TGTGCCAGCAGTGAGTTAGCGGGGGGGGATGAGCAGTTCTTC. It translates to CASSELAGGDEQFF.

This clonotype was seen a few times. The J gene is TRBJ2-5, the V gene TRBV20-1, with D unresolved. Germline V CDR1 and CDR2: DFQATT, SNEGSKA (reference sequence). CDR3 length: 13 residues. Trimming shortened V by 5 bases and J by 4 bases, and 14 bases separated the two germline ends. CDR3 DNA sequence: TGCAGTGCTCCCATCCCCCCGACAGAGACCCAGTACTTC. Protein sequence: CSAPIPPTETQYF.

The chain carries TRBV7-2 and TRBJ2-3; D may be TRBD2 (6 bases). Trimming cost V 5 bases and J 4 bases, with 16 bases left between them. This CDR3 contains 15 residues. CDR1 and CDR2 (germline): SGHTA, FQGNSA. CDR3 amino acids: CASSPGVNQADTQYF. CDR3 nucleotides: TGTGCCAGCAGCCCGGGGGTAAATCAAGCAGATACGCAGTATTTT.

The J gene is TRBJ1-1, the V gene TRBV3-1, with TRBD1 identical over 7 bases. The J segment lost 1 base and the V segment lost 4 bases, leaving 3 bases of the junction unmatched. The CDR3 is 14 residues long. The germline CDR1 and CDR2 sequences are LGHDT and YNNKEL (reference sequence). The CDR3 nucleotides read TGTGCCAGCAGCCTGACAGGGAAGAACACTGAAGCTTTCTTT. This gives the protein CASSLTGKNTEAFF.

The V call is TRBV11-2, the J call TRBJ1-1; D remains unclear. In germline, CDR1 is SGHAT, CDR2 FQNNGV. V was cut by 5 bases and J by 11 bases, with 12 bases left in between. The CDR3 runs 11 residues. In DNA form, the CDR3 reads TGTGCCAGCAGCCGATCTCGTTCGGCTTTCTTT. Its protein product is CASSRSRSAFF.

The chain joins TRBV5-1 to TRBJ2-1; D is tentatively TRBD1 or TRBD2 (5 bases each). V gave up 4 bases and J gave up 6 bases, with 14 bases separating them. The germline V gene has CDR1 SGHRS and CDR2 YFSETQ. CDR3 length equals 14 residues. The CDR3 reads CASSRITGLNEQFF. For the CDR3, the DNA is TGCGCCAGCAGCCGGATAACGGGGCTCAATGAGCAGTTCTTC.

The chain carries TRBV29-1 and TRBJ2-3, with D unclear. The germline CDR1 and CDR2 sequences are SQVTM and ANQGSEA. The CDR3 is made up of 11 amino acids. V was clipped by 7 bases and J by 6 bases, with 11 bases between them. For the CDR3, the DNA is TGCAGCGGGATGACCGGGGATACGCAGTATTTT. This translates into CSGMTGDTQYF.